Shown below are 26 T cell receptor beta chains from a single sample sequenced in a study of T cell changes during pregnancy in multiple sclerosis. TCRdb's copy holds only in-frame clones and misses some; the assay was immunoSEQ multiplex PCR. The table lists approximately 46,000 clones, nearly 90% of them singletons. Sequenced here: peripheral blood, sampled after pregnancy. Source of these receptors: a female donor in good health, enrolled as a control in a pregnancy study.

The rearrangement uses TRBV9 and TRBJ2-1, with TRBD2 matching 8 bases. The CDR3 totals 17 residues. The V gene's germline CDR1 is SGDLS and CDR2 YYNGEE. Germline trimming cut 0 bases from V and 3 bases from J; bases unmatched to any gene: 8. The CDR3 sequence: CASSVEATSGIYNEQFF. The CDR3 region has the DNA TGTGCCAGCAGCGTAGAAGCCACTAGCGGAATCTACAATGAGCAGTTCTTC.

This clone was observed a single time. For the CDR3, the DNA is TGTGCCAGCCGTGGGACAGGGCCCGGCACAGATACGCAGTATTTT. Its protein product is CASRGTGPGTDTQYF. V is TRBV6-1 and J is TRBJ2-3; TRBD1 aligns across 9 bases. Looked up from germline, CDR1 is MNHNS and CDR2 is SASEGT. The CDR3 is 15 amino acids. With V trimmed by 8 bases and J by 1 base, 7 bases remained unmatched.

The rearrangement links TRBV21-1 to TRBJ2-2; TRBD1, the table's D call, was not compared with the DNA. TRBV21-1 is noted as a pseudogene. This CDR3 has 15 residues. The CDR3: CASSNRDRDTGELFF. The CDR3 coding sequence is TGTGCCAGCAGCAACCGGGACAGGGACACCGGGGAGCTGTTTTTT.

The chain's CDR3 is CASSLGEVAGANVLTF. For the CDR3, the DNA is TGTGCCAGCAGTTTGGGGGAGGTGGCTGGGGCCAACGTCCTGACTTTC. The chain links TRBV28 to TRBJ2-6, with a weak D call TRBD2 (6 bases). Trimming stripped 3 bases from V and 2 bases from J, with 11 bases between. The germline gives CDR1 MDHEN, CDR2 SYDVKM. CDR3 length: 16 residues. The full variable domain, its missing parts supplied by reference TRBV28 and TRBJ2-6, is DVKVTQSSRYLVKRTGEKVFLECVQDMDHENMFWYRQDPGLGLRLIYFSYDVKMKEKGDIPEGYSVSREKKERFSLILESASTNQTSMYLCASSLGEVAGANVLTFGAGSRLTVL.

This rearrangement joins TRBV2 to TRBJ2-7; tentatively, D is TRBD2 (7 bases). CDR3 length: 13 residues. Germline V gives CDR1 SNHLY, CDR2 FYNNEI. V was cut by 11 bases and J by 3 bases, with 17 bases left in between. The CDR3 nucleotides read TGTGCCGGGGGGGGCAGGAAAGGCTACGAGCAGTACTTC. It yields the protein CAGGGRKGYEQYF.

V is TRBV9 and J is TRBJ1-2; tentative D call: TRBD1 (6 bases). The CDR3 consists of 15 residues. The V and J ends lost 0 bases and 8 bases respectively, with 17 bases between them. Per the germline V gene, CDR1 is SGDLS and CDR2 is YYNGEE. As DNA, the CDR3 is TGTGCCAGCAGCGTAGCGGCCCAGGGGCCCTTAGGCTACACCTTC. Encoded protein: CASSVAAQGPLGYTF.

V and J are TRBV7-8 and TRBJ1-1; D uncertain. The CDR3 contains 13 residues. Germline-derived CDR1 and CDR2 are SGHVS and FQNEAQ. The V end was cut by 5 bases, the J end by 4 bases, with 11 bases between. CDR3 nucleotide sequence: TGTGCCAGCAGCCCCGCGAGAGCCACTGAAGCTTTCTTT. This sequence encodes CASSPARATEAFF.

This chain connects TRBV11-2 to TRBJ2-4; 12 positions match TRBD2. The germline gives CDR1 SGHAT, CDR2 FQNNGV. V was pared by 3 bases and J by 8 bases, with 8 bases of the junction left unmatched. The CDR3 totals 16 residues. The CDR3 region has the DNA TGTGCCAGCAGCTTCCCTAGCGGGGGGGCCGATGACATTCAGTACTTC. Protein product: CASSFPSGGADDIQYF.

This chain joins TRBV28 and TRBJ1-2; 7 bases are shared with TRBD1. CDR1 and CDR2 from the germline V gene are MDHEN and SYDVKM. This CDR3 has 12 residues. J was trimmed by 7 bases and V by 6 bases; bases with no gene match: 5. The DNA of the CDR3 is TGTGCCAGCAGCCAAACAGGGGTTGGCTACACCTTC. Its protein is CASSQTGVGYTF.

In its sample, this clone was seen once. V usage is TRBV11-2 and J usage is TRBJ2-7, with D possibly matching TRBD1 (6 bases). The CDR3 contains 14 residues. V lost 3 bases and J 7 bases, leaving 16 bases between the germline ends. CDR1 SGHAT and CDR2 FQNNGV come from the germline V gene. In DNA, the CDR3 is TGTGCCAGCAGCTTGAACAGGGTCGAAGGGGAGCAGTACTTC. It encodes CASSLNRVEGEQYF.

The CDR3 region has the DNA TGCGCCAGCAGCCAAACGGGAGGGCCCATGTACGAGCAGTACTTC. Encoded protein: CASSQTGGPMYEQYF. The chain joins TRBV4-1 to TRBJ2-7; 8 nucleotides line up with TRBD2. J gave up 4 bases and V 2 bases, and 7 bases lay outside the gene matches. Germline V gene data show CDR1 as MGHRA and CDR2 as YSYEKL. The CDR3 loop spans 15 amino acids.

The chain is built from TRBV30 and TRBJ2-1, with 8 bases matching TRBD2. Germline loops: CDR1 GTSNPN, CDR2 SVGIG (reference sequence). Trimming at V came to 1 base and at J to 3 bases, leaving 14 bases not matched to a gene. The CDR3 spans 18 residues. The CDR3 region has the DNA TGTGCCTGGAGTGACCCCCGCCGGGGTAGCGGGGTCTACAATGAGCAGTTCTTC. Its translation is CAWSDPRRGSGVYNEQFF.

V gene TRBV6-6 combines with J gene TRBJ2-7; possibly TRBD1 for D (5 bases). V was trimmed by 6 bases and J by 5 bases, leaving 17 bases between them. The germline V gene encodes CDR1 MNHNY and CDR2 SVGAGI (reference sequence). The CDR3 length is 14 residues. In nucleotides, the CDR3 is TGTGCCAGCAGCCATTCCTCAGGGTGGCACGAGCAGTACTTC. Protein sequence: CASSHSSGWHEQYF.

The V and J genes are TRBV6-5 and TRBJ2-7, with unresolved D. V dropped 5 bases and J dropped 0 bases, with 11 bases sitting between them. From germline, CDR1 is MNHEY and CDR2 SVGAGI. This CDR3 contains 14 residues. CDR3 amino acids: CASSLGANSYEQYF. DNA for the CDR3: TGTGCCAGCAGTCTCGGTGCCAACTCCTACGAGCAGTACTTC.

The chain recombines TRBV5-3 with TRBJ2-1, with unresolved D. TRBV5-3 belongs to the ORF category, with a function that is uncertain. The V end lost 3 bases, the J end lost 8 bases, and 6 bases lay between the germline ends. This CDR3 contains 11 residues. CDR3 sequence (DNA): TGTGCCAGAAGCTACAGTGATGAGCAGTTCTTC. Its protein product is CARSYSDEQFF.

The genes are TRBV28 and TRBJ2-3; 8 bases fit TRBD2. The ends lost 2 bases at V and 4 bases at J; junction bases unmatched: 5. Germline V CDR1 and CDR2: MDHEN, SYDVKM. This CDR3 is built from 15 residues. The CDR3: CASSLLSGSSDTQYF. The CDR3 DNA reads TGTGCCAGCAGTTTACTAAGCGGGAGTTCAGATACGCAGTATTTT.

The V call is TRBV7-3, the J call TRBJ2-6; perhaps TRBD2 as D (5 bases). This CDR3 region has 17 residues. Trimming removed 0 bases at V and 2 bases at J, with 11 bases between. Germline V CDR1 and CDR2: SGHTA, FQGTGA. CDR3 sequence reads: CASSLTSGSAGANVLTF. CDR3 DNA sequence: TGTGCCAGCAGCTTAACGTCGGGAAGCGCTGGGGCCAACGTCCTGACTTTC.

The chain has TRBV4-2 and TRBJ1-2, with TRBD1 as a possible D gene (6 bases). Germline CDR1 and CDR2: LGHNA and YNFKEQ. The CDR3 is 15 amino acids. Trimming cost V 0 bases and J 4 bases, with 12 bases left between them. The CDR3 nucleotides are TGTGCCAGCAGCCAAGATCAGTCGACAGGCTATGGCTACACCTTC. This encodes CASSQDQSTGYGYTF.

The chain has TRBV4-1 and TRBJ2-7; TRBD2 agrees at 7 bases. CDR1 is MGHRA, CDR2 YSYEKL, per germline. The CDR3 has 15 amino acids. V trimming: 4 bases; J trimming: 7 bases; junction bases outside the gene matches: 13. As DNA, the CDR3 is TGCGCCAGCAGCCCGTCCCCAGCGTCCGGGGGGGAGCAGTACTTC. Translation: CASSPSPASGGEQYF.

The V call is TRBV5-4, the J call TRBJ1-2; D call uncertain. The CDR3 is made up of 13 amino acids. Germline CDR1 reads SGHNT; CDR2 reads YYREEE (reference sequence). V dropped 4 bases and J dropped 8 bases, with 15 bases sitting between them. CDR3 region: CASSPDLRGGYTF. CDR3 nucleotide sequence: TGTGCCAGCAGCCCGGACCTTAGAGGGGGCTACACCTTC.

This clone has more than one count but fewer than ten. This chain joins TRBV19 and TRBJ1-1, with 8 positions matching TRBD1. Germline V CDR1 and CDR2: LNHDA, SQIVND (reference sequence). J gave up 9 bases and V 7 bases, and 4 bases lay outside the gene matches. The CDR3 sequence is 11 residues long. CDR3 in DNA: TGTGCCAGTACCCGGACAGGGAAAGCTTTCTTT. As protein: CASTRTGKAFF.

CDR3 in DNA: TGTGCCAGCAGTTTCCTTCACCTCAGGAGGATCCAGCAGTACTTC. Translating it yields CASSFLHLRRIQQYF. The rearrangement joins TRBV27 to TRBJ2-7; perhaps TRBD2 as D (5 bases). The length of the CDR3 is 15 residues. Trimming removed 3 bases from V and 8 bases from J, with 20 bases in between. In germline, CDR1 is MNHEY, CDR2 SMNVEV (reference sequence).

The gene calls are TRBV18 and TRBJ1-4, with 11 bases that match TRBD1. V gave up 3 bases and J gave up 8 bases; unmatched junction bases: 2. This CDR3 has 14 amino acids. Germline CDR1 is KGHSH and CDR2 is LQKENI. CDR3: CASSPGQGGEKLFF. The CDR3 coding sequence is TGTGCCAGCTCACCGGGACAGGGGGGAGAAAAACTGTTTTTT. The variable domain in full, completed from reference TRBV18 and TRBJ1-4, reads NAGVMQNPRHLVRRRGQEARLRCSPMKGHSHVYWYRQLPEEGLKFMVYLQKENIIDESGMPKERFSAEFPKEGPSILRIQQVVRGDSAAYFCASSPGQGGEKLFFGSGTQLSVL.

The rearrangement links TRBV27 to TRBJ1-2, with 11 bases matching TRBD1. Germline CDR1 MNHEY, CDR2 SMNVEV (reference sequence). V was pared by 3 bases and J by 2 bases, with 5 bases of the junction left unmatched. CDR3 length: 16 amino acids. CDR3 bases: TGTGCCAGCAGTTTCCCTGGGACAGGGGGAAACTATGGCTACACCTTC. The encoded protein is CASSFPGTGGNYGYTF.

This clone has just one count. The chain combines TRBV19 with TRBJ1-3; 7 bases line up with TRBD1. With 5 bases clipped from V and 4 bases from J, the junction kept 8 bases outside the gene matches. The CDR3 has 15 residues. Germline-derived CDR1 and CDR2 are LNHDA and SQIVND (reference sequence). CDR3 region: CASSSYRGSGNTIYF. The CDR3 nucleotides read TGTGCCAGTAGTTCCTACAGGGGTTCGGGAAACACCATATATTTT.

The chain combines TRBV14 with TRBJ1-5; D is unclear. With 4 bases removed from V and 4 bases from J, the gap between germline ends came to 14 bases. CDR1 is SGHDN, CDR2 FVKESK, per germline. The CDR3 totals 15 residues. CDR3 sequence reads: CASSPGISTNQPQHF. The DNA of the CDR3 is TGTGCCAGCAGCCCCGGGATATCTACAAATCAGCCCCAGCATTTT.